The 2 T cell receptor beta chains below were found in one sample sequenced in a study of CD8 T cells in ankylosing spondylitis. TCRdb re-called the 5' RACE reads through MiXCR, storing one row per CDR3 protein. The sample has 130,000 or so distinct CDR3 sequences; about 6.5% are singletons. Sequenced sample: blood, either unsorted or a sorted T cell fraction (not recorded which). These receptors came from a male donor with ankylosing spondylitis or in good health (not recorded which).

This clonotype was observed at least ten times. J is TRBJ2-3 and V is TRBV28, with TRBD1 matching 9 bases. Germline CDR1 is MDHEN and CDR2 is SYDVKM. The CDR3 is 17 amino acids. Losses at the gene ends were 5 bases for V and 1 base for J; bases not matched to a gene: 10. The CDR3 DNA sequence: TGTGCCAGCAGTCAACTCCAGGGGGACAGGGGCACAGATACGCAGTATTTT. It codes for CASSQLQGDRGTDTQYF.

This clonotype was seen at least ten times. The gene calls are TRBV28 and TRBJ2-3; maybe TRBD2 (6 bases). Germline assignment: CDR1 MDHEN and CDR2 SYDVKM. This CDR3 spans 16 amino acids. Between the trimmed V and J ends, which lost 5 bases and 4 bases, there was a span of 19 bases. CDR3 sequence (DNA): TGTGCCAGCAGTACGGGACTGTTGAAGAGGTCAGATACGCAGTATTTT. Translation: CASSTGLLKRSDTQYF.